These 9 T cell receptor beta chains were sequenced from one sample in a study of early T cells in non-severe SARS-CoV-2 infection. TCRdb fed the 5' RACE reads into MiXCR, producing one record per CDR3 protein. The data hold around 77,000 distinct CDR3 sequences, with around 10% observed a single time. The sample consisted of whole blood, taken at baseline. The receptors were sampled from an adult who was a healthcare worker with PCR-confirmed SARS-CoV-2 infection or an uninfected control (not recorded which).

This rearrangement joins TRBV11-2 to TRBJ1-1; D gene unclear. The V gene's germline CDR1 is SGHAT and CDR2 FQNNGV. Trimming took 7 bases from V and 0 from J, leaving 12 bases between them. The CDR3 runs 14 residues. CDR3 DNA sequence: TGTGCCAGCACCTTTAAGCCCCTGAACACTGAAGCTTTCTTT. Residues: CASTFKPLNTEAFF.

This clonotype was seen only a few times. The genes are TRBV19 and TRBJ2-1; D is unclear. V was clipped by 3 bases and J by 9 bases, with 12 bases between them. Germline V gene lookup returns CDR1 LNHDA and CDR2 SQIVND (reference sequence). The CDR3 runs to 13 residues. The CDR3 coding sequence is TGTGCCAGTAGTATTAGATCGGATGGTGAGCAGTTCTTC. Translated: CASSIRSDGEQFF.

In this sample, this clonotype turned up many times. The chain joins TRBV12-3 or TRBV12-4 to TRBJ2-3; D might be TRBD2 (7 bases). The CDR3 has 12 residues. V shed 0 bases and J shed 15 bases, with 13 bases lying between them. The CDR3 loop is CASSLAGGPSYF. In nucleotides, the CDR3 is TGTGCCAGCAGTTTAGCGGGGGGGCCGTCTTATTTT.

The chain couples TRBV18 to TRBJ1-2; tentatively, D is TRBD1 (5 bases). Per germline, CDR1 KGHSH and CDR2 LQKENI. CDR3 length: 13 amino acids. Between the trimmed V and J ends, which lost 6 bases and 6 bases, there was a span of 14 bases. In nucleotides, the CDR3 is TGTGCCAGCTCTCGCAGGGAAGGGGATGGCTACACCTTC. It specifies CASSRREGDGYTF. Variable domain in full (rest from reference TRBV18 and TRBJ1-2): NAGVMQNPRHLVRRRGQEARLRCSPMKGHSHVYWYRQLPEEGLKFMVYLQKENIIDESGMPKERFSAEFPKEGPSILRIQQVVRGDSAAYFCASSRREGDGYTFGSGTRLTVV.

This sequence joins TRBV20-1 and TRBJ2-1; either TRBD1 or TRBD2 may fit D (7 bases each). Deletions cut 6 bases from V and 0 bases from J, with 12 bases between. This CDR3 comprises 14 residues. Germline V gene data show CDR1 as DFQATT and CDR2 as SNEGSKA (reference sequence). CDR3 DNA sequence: TGCAGTGCCCAGGGGGGGTCCTCCTACAATGAGCAGTTCTTC. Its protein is CSAQGGSSYNEQFF.

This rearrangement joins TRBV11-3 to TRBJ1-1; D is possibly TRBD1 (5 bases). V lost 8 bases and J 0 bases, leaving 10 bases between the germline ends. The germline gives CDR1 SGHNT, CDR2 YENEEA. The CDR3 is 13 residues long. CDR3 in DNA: TGTGCCAGCTCCAGGGACGTGAACACTGAAGCTTTCTTT. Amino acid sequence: CASSRDVNTEAFF.

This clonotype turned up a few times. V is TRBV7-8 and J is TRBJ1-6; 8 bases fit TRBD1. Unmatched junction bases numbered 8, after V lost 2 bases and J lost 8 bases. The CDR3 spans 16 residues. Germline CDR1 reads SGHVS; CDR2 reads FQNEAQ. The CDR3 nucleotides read TGTGCCAGCAGCTTACCCCGGACAGGGAGAGATTCACCCCTCCACTTT. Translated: CASSLPRTGRDSPLHF.

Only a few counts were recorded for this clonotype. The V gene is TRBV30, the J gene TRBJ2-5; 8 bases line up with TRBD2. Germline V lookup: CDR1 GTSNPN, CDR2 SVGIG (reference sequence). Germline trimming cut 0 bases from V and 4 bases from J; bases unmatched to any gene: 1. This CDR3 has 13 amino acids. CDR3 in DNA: TGTGCCTGGAGTGTACGGGGGGGAGAGACCCAGTACTTC. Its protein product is CAWSVRGGETQYF.

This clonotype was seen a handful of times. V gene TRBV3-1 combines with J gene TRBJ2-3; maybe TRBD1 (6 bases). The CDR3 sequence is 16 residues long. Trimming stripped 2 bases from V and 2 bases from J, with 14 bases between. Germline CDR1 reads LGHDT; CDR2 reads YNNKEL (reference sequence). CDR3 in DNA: TGTGCCAGCAGCCAACCCATACAGGGAGCCACAGATACGCAGTATTTT. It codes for CASSQPIQGATDTQYF.